This T cell receptor (beta chain) was captured in a study of blood T cell repertoires in COVID-19 (dated by TCRdb to 2020 to 2021). About the study as a whole: Samples from collaborators originated in the United States, Italy and Spain and spanned both the acute and convalescent phases of COVID-19. Samples came from the ongoing ImmuneRACE study (first 160 participants) plus 1,254 subjects from 6 global collaborators. Subjects who had been exposed to COVID-19, were actively infected with it, or had recovered from it provided the deeply sampled blood TCRbeta repertoires that made up the dataset. Nearly every sample came with metadata listing a de-identified subject ID, COVID-19 status, age in years and sex. HLA class I and class II types, where available, came from metadata supplied by the sample provider rather than from assay-based typing. The repertoires were released in a freely available public database meant as a resource for research on the immune response to SARS-CoV-2. The prospective study material was composed of cDNA or gDNA derived from T cells, B-cell-depleted T cells, or PBMCs.

Whole blood was collected in K2EDTA tubes by collaborating institutions according to the institutions' own protocols. For TCRbeta analysis, collaborators shipped samples in one of three forms: frozen whole blood, isolated PBMCs, or DNA extracted from either of those sample types. Overall results and qualifications from the work: Clinical and demographic metadata were provided uncurated, with the amount varying by source and participant.

TCRbeta CDR3 regions were amplified from genomic DNA by means of the immunoSEQ Assay, a bias-controlled multiplex PCR. The paper's processing steps were these. Within the assay, amplification of reference gene primers was used to estimate how many nucleated cells each sample contained. To quantify the absolute abundance of each unique TCRbeta CDR3 rearrangement, sequence reads were collapsed and filtered. Productive Simpson clonality was computed per sample as the square root of Simpson's diversity index over productive rearrangements. Here the immuneACCESS table is served through TCRdb, limited to in-frame sequences with V and J called. Missing clones are a known gap in these copies; in checked studies unresolved V genes cover under half, and the rest lacks a known reason. D and trimming were read from the DNA, whereas the V and J calls and clone size are those reported in that table. The sample table shows approximately 200,000 clones, and roughly 80% are seen once. The ten largest clones take up roughly a sixth of the sample.

The germline V gene yields SNHLY for CDR1 and FYNNEI for CDR2. The CDR3 covers 14 residues, taking in both the cysteine and the phenylalanine. Solely the CDR3 DNA is kept, with 42 bases framed from the first base. V is shortened by 7 bases, J by 6 bases, and the region joining them spans 15 bases. With respect to this clone: Its antigen is still unknown. Within one base of it there is no much larger clone, and no base qualities were kept.

This TCR came from a man aged 60 to 75 with active or convalescent COVID-19. The sequencing input was peripheral blood. The V and J genes are TRBV2 and TRBJ1-4; the D gene identity is not certain. This receptor has the CDR3 CASTSGKSDEKLFF. The DNA sequence is TGTGCCAGCACGTCGGGGAAATCGGATGAAAAACTGTTTTTT.